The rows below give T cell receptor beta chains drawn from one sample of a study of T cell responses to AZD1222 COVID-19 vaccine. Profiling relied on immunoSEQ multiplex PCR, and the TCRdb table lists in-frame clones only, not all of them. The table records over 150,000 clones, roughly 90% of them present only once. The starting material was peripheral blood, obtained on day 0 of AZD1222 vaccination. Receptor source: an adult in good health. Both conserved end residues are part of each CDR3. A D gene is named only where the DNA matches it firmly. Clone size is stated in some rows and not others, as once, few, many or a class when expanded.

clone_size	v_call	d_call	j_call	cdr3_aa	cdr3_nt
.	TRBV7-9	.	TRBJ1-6	CASSPSSPGLFSPLHF	TGTGCCAGCAGCCCCAGTTCTCCGGGTTTATTCTCACCCCTCCACTTT
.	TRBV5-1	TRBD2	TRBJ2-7	CASSPGLAGRSPYEQYF	TGCGCCAGCTCCCCCGGACTAGCGGGACGATCCCCCTACGAGCAGTACTTC
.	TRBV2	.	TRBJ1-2	CASSGARYGYTF	TGTGCCAGCAGCGGGGCGCGGTATGGCTACACCTTC
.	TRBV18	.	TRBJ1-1	CASSPTSYSEAFF	TGTGCCAGCTCTCCGACATCGTACTCTGAAGCTTTCTTT
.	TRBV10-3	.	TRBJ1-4	CATRDKATNEKLFF	TGTGCCACCCGGGACAAAGCAACTAATGAAAAACTGTTTTTT
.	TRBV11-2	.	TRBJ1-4	CASSSGRLNEKLFF	TGTGCCAGCAGCTCAGGACGGCTGAATGAAAAACTGTTTTTT
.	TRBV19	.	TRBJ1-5	CASSSPGSANQPQHF	TGTGCCAGTAGTTCCCCCGGGTCTGCAAATCAGCCCCAGCATTTT
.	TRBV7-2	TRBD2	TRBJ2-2	CASSLRSGGLNTGELFF	TGTGCCAGCAGCTTACGAAGCGGGGGGCTTAACACCGGGGAGCTGTTTTTT
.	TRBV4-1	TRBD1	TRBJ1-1	CASSQDTGANTEAFF	TGCGCCAGCAGCCAAGATACAGGGGCGAACACTGAAGCTTTCTTT
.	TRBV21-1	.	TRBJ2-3	CASSYLAGNPDICTDTQYF	TGTGCCAGCAGCTACCTAGCGGGGAACCCCGACATTTGCACAGATACGCAGTATTTT
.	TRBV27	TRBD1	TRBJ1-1	CASSKTGTGGTEAFF	TGTGCCAGCAGTAAAACCGGGACAGGGGGCACTGAAGCTTTCTTT
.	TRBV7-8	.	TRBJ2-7	CASSPGDGTPVIHEQYF	TGTGCCAGCAGCCCTGGGGATGGGACGCCCGTGATCCACGAGCAGTACTTC
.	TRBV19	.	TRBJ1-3	CASSIIVGRAPGNTIYF	TGTGCCAGTAGTATTATCGTCGGCCGTGCGCCTGGAAACACCATATATTTT
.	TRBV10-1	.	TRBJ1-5	CASSRDINQPQHF	TGCGCCAGCAGCAGGGATATCAATCAGCCCCAGCATTTT
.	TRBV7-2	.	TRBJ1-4	CASSLSTTQKLFF	TGTGCCAGCAGCTTAAGCACCACACAAAAACTGTTTTTT
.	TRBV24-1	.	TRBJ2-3	CATSEPGATDTQYF	TGTGCCACCAGTGAGCCAGGGGCCACAGATACGCAGTATTTT
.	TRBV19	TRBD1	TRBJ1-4	CASSAPGQRPEKLFF	TGTGCCAGTAGTGCGCCGGGACAGCGTCCAGAAAAACTGTTTTTT
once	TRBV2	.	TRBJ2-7	CASSDLGRVGEQYF	TGTGCCAGCAGTGACCTGGGAAGGGTAGGCGAGCAGTACTTC
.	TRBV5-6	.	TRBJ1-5	CASSSLRDISGQPQHF	TGTGCCAGCAGCTCACTTCGGGACATCAGTGGTCAGCCCCAGCATTTT
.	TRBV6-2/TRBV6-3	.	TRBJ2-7	CASSYSPLDGAYEQYF	TGTGCCAGCAGTTACTCCCCCCTCGACGGGGCCTACGAGCAGTACTTC
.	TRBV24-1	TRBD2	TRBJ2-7	CATSDADSGDGGTGRGDYEQYF	TGTGCCACCAGTGATGCAGACAGTGGGGACGGTGGGACCGGCCGGGGGGACTACGAGCAGTACTTC
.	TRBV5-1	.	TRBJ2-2	CASSLAKGPGELFF	TGCGCCAGCAGCTTGGCTAAGGGCCCCGGGGAGCTGTTTTTT
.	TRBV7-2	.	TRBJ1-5	CASSSDPNRGPQHF	TGTGCCAGCAGCTCCGATCCCAACCGGGGGCCCCAGCATTTT
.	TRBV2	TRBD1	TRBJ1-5	CASKGTGWNQPQHF	TGTGCCAGCAAGGGGACAGGATGGAATCAGCCCCAGCATTTT
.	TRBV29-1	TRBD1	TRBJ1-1	CSVDFARGVAFF	TGCAGCGTTGATTTTGCCAGGGGGGTAGCTTTCTTT
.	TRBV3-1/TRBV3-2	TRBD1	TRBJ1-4	CASSHGTAEKLFF	TGTGCCAGCAGCCACGGGACAGCCGAAAAACTGTTTTTT
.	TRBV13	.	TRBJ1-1	CASSPKGGLPRVFF	TGTGCCAGCAGCCCCAAAGGGGGGCTCCCACGAGTTTTCTTT
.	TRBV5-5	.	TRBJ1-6	CASSVQGSPLHF	TGTGCCAGCAGCGTACAGGGTTCACCCCTCCACTTT
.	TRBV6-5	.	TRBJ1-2	CASSYRAGNYGYTF	TGTGCCAGCAGTTACCGGGCAGGAAACTATGGCTACACCTTC
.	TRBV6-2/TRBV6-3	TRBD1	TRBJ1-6	CASTPRGLSPLHF	TGTGCCAGCACCCCCAGGGGGCTGTCACCCCTCCACTTT
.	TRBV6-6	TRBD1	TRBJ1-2	CASSSQGASYGYTF	TGTGCCAGCAGTTCACAGGGGGCTTCCTATGGCTACACCTTC
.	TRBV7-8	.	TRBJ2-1	CASSLAVGVGSNEQFF	TGTGCCAGCAGCTTAGCGGTGGGAGTGGGGTCCAATGAGCAGTTCTTC
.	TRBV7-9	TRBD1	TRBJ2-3	CASSWTGSTDTQYF	TGTGCCAGCAGCTGGACAGGTAGCACAGATACGCAGTATTTT
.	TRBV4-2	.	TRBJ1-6	CASSQGGRRISYNSPLHF	TGTGCCAGCAGCCAAGGGGGGCGGAGAATATCCTATAATTCACCCCTCCACTTT
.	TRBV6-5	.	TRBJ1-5	CASSYRARGVQPQHF	TGTGCCAGCAGTTACCGAGCAAGGGGCGTTCAGCCCCAGCATTTT
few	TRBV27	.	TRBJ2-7	CASSSIGGSSSYEQYF	TGTGCCAGCAGTTCGATTGGGGGCTCGAGCTCCTACGAGCAGTACTTC
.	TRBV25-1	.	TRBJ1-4	CASSEYSVVGSGKLFF	TGTGCCAGCAGTGAATATAGTGTTGTGGGTTCCGGAAAACTGTTTTTT
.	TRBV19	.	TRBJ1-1	CASSIVPNTEAFF	TGTGCCAGTAGTATAGTCCCGAACACTGAAGCTTTCTTT
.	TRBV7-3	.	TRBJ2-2	CASSLTSVGTGELFF	TGTGCCAGCAGCTTAACGTCGGTAGGCACCGGGGAGCTGTTTTTT
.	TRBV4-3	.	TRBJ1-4	CASSQYGGPGEKLFF	TGCGCCAGCAGCCAGTACGGGGGACCTGGGGAAAAACTGTTTTTT
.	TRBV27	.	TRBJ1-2	CATSNRGGYTF	TGTGCCACCTCAAATAGGGGAGGCTACACCTTC
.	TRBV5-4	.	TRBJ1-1	CASSPHVGQPEAFF	TGTGCCAGCAGCCCCCATGTGGGACAACCCGAAGCTTTCTTT
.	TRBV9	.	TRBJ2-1	CASSSRWGPYNEQFF	TGTGCCAGCAGCTCCCGGTGGGGGCCCTACAATGAGCAGTTCTTC
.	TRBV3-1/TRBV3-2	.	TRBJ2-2	CASSRRETVGELFF	TGTGCCAGCAGCCGACGGGAGACGGTCGGGGAGCTGTTTTTT
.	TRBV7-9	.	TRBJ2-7	CASSSIQGKNSYEQYF	TGTGCCAGCAGCTCCATTCAGGGGAAGAACTCCTACGAGCAGTACTTC
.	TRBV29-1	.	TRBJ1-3	CSVDLRSGNTIYF	TGCAGCGTGGACCTACGCTCTGGAAACACCATATATTTT
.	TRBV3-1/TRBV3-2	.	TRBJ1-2	CASSQGARTTGYTF	TGTGCCAGCAGCCAGGGGGCACGGACGACTGGCTACACCTTC
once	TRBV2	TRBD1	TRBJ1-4	CASSAGGAETNEKLFF	TGTGCCAGCAGTGCAGGGGGCGCGGAAACTAATGAAAAACTGTTTTTT
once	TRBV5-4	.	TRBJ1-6	CASSFSSPVSPLHF	TGTGCCAGCAGCTTCAGTAGCCCCGTTTCACCCCTCCACTTT
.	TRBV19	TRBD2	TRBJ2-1	CASSMPGRIINEQFF	TGTGCCAGTAGTATGCCCGGGAGGATCATCAATGAGCAGTTCTTC